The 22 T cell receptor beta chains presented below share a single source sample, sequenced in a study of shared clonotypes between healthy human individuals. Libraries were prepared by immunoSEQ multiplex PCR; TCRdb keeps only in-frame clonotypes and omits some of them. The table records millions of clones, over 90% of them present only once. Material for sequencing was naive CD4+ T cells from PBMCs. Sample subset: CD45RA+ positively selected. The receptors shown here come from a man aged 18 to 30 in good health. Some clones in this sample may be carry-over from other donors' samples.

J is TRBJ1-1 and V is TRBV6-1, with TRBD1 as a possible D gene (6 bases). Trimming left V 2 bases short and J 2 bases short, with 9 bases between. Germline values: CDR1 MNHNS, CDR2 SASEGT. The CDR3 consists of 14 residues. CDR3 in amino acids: CASSERGPNTEAFF. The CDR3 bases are TGTGCCAGCAGTGAACGGGGGCCTAACACTGAAGCTTTCTTT.

The DNA of the CDR3 is TGTGCCAGCAGTAGCCGACTAGCGGGAGGCGGAAACATTCAGTACTTC. This gives the protein CASSSRLAGGGNIQYF. The chain links TRBV27 to TRBJ2-4; TRBD2 agrees at 13 bases. Germline values: CDR1 MNHEY, CDR2 SMNVEV (reference sequence). Trimming took 5 bases from V and 6 from J; bases not matched to a gene: 7. The CDR3 loop spans 16 amino acids.

CDR3 DNA: TGCAGCGTTGGGCCCTGGACAGGCGCTTCGTCCTACAATGAGCAGTTCTTC. This translates into CSVGPWTGASSYNEQFF. The J gene is TRBJ2-1, the V gene TRBV29-1, with TRBD1 matching over 7 bases. The CDR3 length is 17 residues. The junction had 13 bases not matched to a gene; V was cut back by 4 bases and J by 1 base. Germline V gene data show CDR1 as SQVTM and CDR2 as ANQGSEA.

The CDR3, as DNA: TGTGCCAGCAGCTCTAAGCGGGGGGGGAACACTGAAGCTTTCTTT. As protein: CASSSKRGGNTEAFF. J is TRBJ1-1 and V is TRBV5-4, with D perhaps matching TRBD1 (5 bases). The germline CDR1 and CDR2 sequences are SGHNT and YYREEE (reference sequence). The CDR3 is made up of 15 amino acids. Trimming took off 3 bases at V and 1 base at J, with 13 bases between the two ends.

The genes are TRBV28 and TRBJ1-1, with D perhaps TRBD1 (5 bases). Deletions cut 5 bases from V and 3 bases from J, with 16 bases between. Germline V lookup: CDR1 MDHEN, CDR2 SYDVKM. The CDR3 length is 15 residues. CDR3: CASSTPARGDTEAFF. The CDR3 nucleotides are TGTGCCAGCAGTACTCCGGCCAGAGGGGACACTGAAGCTTTCTTT.

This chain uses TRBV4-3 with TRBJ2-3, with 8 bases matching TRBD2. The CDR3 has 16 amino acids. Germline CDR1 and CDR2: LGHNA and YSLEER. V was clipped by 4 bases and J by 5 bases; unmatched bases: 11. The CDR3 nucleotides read TGCGCCAGCAGCCCTTATCGGGAGGGCCTGGTAGATACGCAGTATTTT. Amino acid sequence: CASSPYREGLVDTQYF.

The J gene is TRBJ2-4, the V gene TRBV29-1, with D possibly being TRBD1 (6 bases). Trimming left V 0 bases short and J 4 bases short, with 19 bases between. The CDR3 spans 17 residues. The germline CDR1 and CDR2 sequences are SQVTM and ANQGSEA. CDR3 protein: CSVEDLRGRGTKNIQYF. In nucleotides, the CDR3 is TGCAGCGTTGAAGATTTAAGGGGCAGGGGAACAAAAAACATTCAGTACTTC.

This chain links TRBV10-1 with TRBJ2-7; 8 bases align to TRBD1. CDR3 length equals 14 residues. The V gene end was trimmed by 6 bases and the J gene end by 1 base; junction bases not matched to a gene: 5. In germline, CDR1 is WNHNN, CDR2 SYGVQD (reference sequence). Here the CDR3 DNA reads TGCGCCAGCAGCAGGACAGGGCAATCCTACGAGCAGTACTTC. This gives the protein CASSRTGQSYEQYF.

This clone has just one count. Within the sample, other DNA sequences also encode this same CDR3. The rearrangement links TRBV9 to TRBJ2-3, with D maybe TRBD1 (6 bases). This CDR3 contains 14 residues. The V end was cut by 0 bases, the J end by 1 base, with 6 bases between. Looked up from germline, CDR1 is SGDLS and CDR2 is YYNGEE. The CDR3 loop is CASSVEGGTDTQYF. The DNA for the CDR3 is TGTGCCAGCAGCGTAGAGGGGGGCACAGATACGCAGTATTTT.

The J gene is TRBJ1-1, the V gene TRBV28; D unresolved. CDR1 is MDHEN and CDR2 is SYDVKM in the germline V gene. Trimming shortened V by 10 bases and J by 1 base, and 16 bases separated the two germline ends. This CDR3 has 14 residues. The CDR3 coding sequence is TGTGCCACCATAAGGTCAGTGGGGAACACTGAAGCTTTCTTT. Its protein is CATIRSVGNTEAFF. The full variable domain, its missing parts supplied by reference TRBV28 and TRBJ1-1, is DVKVTQSSRYLVKRTGEKVFLECVQDMDHENMFWYRQDPGLGLRLIYFSYDVKMKEKGDIPEGYSVSREKKERFSLILESASTNQTSMYLCATIRSVGNTEAFFGQGTRLTVV.

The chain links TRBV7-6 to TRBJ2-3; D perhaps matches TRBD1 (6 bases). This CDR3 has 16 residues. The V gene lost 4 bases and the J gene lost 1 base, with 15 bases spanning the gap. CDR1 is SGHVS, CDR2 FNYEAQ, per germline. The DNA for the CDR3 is TGTGCCAGCAGCTCCAGGGGAACCCTTCGCACAGATACGCAGTATTTT. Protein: CASSSRGTLRTDTQYF.

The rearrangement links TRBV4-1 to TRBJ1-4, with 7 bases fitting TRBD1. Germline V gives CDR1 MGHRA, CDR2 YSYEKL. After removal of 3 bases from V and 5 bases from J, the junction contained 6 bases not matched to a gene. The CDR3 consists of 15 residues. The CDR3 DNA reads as TGCGCCAGCAGCCAGCCGGGACAGAAAAATGAAAAACTGTTTTTT. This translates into CASSQPGQKNEKLFF.

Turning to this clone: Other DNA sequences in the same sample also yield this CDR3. The CDR3 sequence is CASSPLAGVGTDTQYF. As DNA, the CDR3 is TGCGCCAGCAGCCCCTTAGCGGGAGTGGGCACAGATACGCAGTATTTT. The chain is built from TRBV5-1 and TRBJ2-3, with TRBD2 matching 9 bases. Unmatched junction bases numbered 7, after V lost 4 bases and J lost 1 base. The CDR3 totals 16 residues. Germline lookup yields CDR1 SGHRS and CDR2 YFSETQ. Looking up the rest from reference TRBV5-1 and TRBJ2-3 gives the full variable domain: KAGVTQTPRYLIKTRGQQVTLSCSPISGHRSVSWYQQTPGQGLQFLFEYFSETQRNKGNFPGRFSGRQFSNSRSEMNVSTLELGDSALYLCASSPLAGVGTDTQYFGPGTRLTVL.

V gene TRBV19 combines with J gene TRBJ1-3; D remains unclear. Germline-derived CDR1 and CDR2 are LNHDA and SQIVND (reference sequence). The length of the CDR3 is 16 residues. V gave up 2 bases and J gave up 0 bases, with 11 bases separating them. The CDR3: CASSIRGRNSGNTIYF. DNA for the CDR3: TGTGCCAGTAGTATACGAGGGAGAAACTCTGGAAACACCATATATTTT.

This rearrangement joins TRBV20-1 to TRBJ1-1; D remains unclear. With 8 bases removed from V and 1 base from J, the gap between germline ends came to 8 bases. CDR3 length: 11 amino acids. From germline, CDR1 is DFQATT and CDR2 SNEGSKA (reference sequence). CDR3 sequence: CSFKGNTEAFF. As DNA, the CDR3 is TGCAGTTTTAAGGGGAACACTGAAGCTTTCTTT.

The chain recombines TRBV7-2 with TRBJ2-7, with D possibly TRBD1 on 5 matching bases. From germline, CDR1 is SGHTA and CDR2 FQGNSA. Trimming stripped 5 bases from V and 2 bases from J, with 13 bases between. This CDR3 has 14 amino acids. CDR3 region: CASSPNRQTYEQYF. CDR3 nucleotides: TGTGCCAGCAGCCCAAACAGGCAAACCTACGAGCAGTACTTC.

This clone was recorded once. CDR3 nucleotides: TGTGCCAGCAGTTTATCCCTGGCCCAGTACTTC. Protein sequence: CASSLSLAQYF. J is TRBJ2-5 and V is TRBV28; D uncertain. This CDR3 spans 11 amino acids. Trimming took 1 base from V and 9 from J, leaving 6 bases between them. The germline V gene encodes CDR1 MDHEN and CDR2 SYDVKM.

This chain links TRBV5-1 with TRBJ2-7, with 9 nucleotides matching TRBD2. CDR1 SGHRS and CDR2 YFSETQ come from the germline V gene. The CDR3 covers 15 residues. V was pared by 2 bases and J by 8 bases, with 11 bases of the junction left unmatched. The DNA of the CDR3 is TGCGCCAGCAGCTTTTCCGAGGCGGGAGGGCCTCAGCAGTACTTC. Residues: CASSFSEAGGPQQYF.

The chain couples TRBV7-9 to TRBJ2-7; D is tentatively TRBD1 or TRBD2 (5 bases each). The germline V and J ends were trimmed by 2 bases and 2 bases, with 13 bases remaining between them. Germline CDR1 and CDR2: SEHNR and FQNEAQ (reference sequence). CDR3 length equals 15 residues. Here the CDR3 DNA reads TGTGCCAGCAGCTTAAGGGACCTCTCCACCTACGAGCAGTACTTC. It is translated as CASSLRDLSTYEQYF. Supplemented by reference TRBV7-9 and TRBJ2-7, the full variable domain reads DTGVSQNPRHKITKRGQNVTFRCDPISEHNRLYWYRQTLGQGPEFLTYFQNEAQLEKSRLLSDRFSAERPKGSFSTLEIQRTEQGDSAMYLCASSLRDLSTYEQYFGPGTRLTVT.

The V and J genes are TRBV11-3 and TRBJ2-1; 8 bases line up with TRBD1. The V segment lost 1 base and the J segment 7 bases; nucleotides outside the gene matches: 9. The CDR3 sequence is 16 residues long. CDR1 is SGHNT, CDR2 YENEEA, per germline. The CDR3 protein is CASSLGERNRGNEQFF. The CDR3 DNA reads TGTGCCAGCAGCTTAGGAGAGCGGAACAGGGGGAATGAGCAGTTCTTC.

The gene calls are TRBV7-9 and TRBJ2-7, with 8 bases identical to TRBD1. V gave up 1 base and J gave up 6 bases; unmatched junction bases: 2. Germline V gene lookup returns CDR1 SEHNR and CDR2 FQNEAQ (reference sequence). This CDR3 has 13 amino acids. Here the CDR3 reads CASSLGQGFEQYF. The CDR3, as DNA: TGTGCCAGCAGCTTAGGACAGGGGTTCGAGCAGTACTTC.

In DNA form, the CDR3 reads TGTGCCAGCAGCCTCAGTGCTACGTGGGGCGGGGAGCTGTTTTTT. This translates into CASSLSATWGGELFF. V usage is TRBV7-3 and J usage is TRBJ2-2; D gene uncertain. Germline assignment: CDR1 SGHTA and CDR2 FQGTGA. V lost 5 bases to trimming and J lost 7 bases, with 17 bases between them. The CDR3 length is 15 residues. The full variable domain, its missing parts supplied by reference TRBV7-3 and TRBJ2-2, is GAGVSQTPSNKVTEKGKYVELRCDPISGHTALYWYRQSLGQGPEFLIYFQGTGAADDSGLPNDRFFAVRPEGSVSTLKIQRTERGDSAVYLCASSLSATWGGELFFGEGSRLTVL.